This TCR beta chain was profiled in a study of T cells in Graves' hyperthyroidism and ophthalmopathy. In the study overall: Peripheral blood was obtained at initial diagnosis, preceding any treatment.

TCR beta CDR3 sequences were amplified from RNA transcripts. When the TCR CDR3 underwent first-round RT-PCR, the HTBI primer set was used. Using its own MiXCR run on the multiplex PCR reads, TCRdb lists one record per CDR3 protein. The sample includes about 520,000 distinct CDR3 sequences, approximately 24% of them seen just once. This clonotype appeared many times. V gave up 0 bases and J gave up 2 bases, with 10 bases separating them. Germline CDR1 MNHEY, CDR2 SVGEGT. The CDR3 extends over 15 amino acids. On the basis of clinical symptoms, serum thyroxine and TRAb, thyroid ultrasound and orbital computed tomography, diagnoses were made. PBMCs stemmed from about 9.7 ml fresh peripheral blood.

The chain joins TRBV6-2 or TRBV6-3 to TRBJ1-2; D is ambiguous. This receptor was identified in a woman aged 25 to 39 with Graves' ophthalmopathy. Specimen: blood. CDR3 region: CASSYSSAGNYGYTF. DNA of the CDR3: TGTGCCAGCAGTTACTCGAGCGCCGGGAACTATGGCTACACCTTC.